The clone carrying this T cell receptor beta chain was found a few times. As for the donors, each was a healthy bone marrow donor. It was with 60 Vbeta and 13 Jbeta primers that the PCR ran. The table came from immunoSEQ multiplex PCR; TCRdb's copy has only in-frame clones and leaves some out. Of approximately 91,000 clones in the sample, roughly 86% were seen once. Trimming left V 7 bases short and J 11 bases short, with 18 bases between. The CDR3 loop spans 13 amino acids. CDR1 and CDR2 from the germline V gene are SNHLY and FYNNEI. The data stem from a study of cytomegalovirus exposure and HLA in healthy donors. The overall study: Sequencing of approximately 190 million T cells in an earlier analysis found 90 million to 120 million unique TCR beta sequences.

Sequencing was carried out using PBMCs. This clonotype was sampled from a man aged 25 to 40 in good health and CMV-seropositive. The V and J genes are TRBV2 and TRBJ1-5; D is possibly TRBD1 (6 bases). The CDR3 loop reads CASTGTGSPAQHF. The DNA for the CDR3 is TGTGCCAGCACCGGAACAGGGTCCCCTGCCCAGCATTTT.